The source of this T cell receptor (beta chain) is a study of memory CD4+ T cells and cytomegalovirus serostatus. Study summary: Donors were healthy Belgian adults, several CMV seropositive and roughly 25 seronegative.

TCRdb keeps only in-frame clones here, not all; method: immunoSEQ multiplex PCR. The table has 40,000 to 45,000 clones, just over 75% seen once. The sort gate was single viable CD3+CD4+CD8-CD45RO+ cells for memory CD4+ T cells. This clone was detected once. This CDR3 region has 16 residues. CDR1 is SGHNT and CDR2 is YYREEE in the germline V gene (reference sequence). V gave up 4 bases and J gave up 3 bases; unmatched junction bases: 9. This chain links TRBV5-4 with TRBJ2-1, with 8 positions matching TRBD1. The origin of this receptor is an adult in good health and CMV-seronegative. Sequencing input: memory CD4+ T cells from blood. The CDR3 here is CASSPLGQAVYNEQFF. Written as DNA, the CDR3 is TGTGCCAGCAGCCCGCTGGGACAGGCTGTCTACAATGAGCAGTTCTTC.